This T cell receptor (beta chain) was obtained from a study of cytomegalovirus exposure and HLA in healthy donors. General study points: The classifier was said to identify cytomegalovirus status with high specificity and sensitivity.

This clone was picked up one time. Its cognate antigen is unknown. Measured with immunoSEQ multiplex PCR; TCRdb has only the in-frame clones, and not every one. The sample consists of 65,000 to 85,000 clones, roughly 94% of them appearing once. The CDR3 is 16 residues long. The V gene's germline CDR1 is SNHLY and CDR2 FYNNEI. V shed 5 bases and J 3 bases; nucleotides not matched to a gene: 8. V gene TRBV2 combines with J gene TRBJ1-2; TRBD1 matches 11 bases. Sequenced material: PBMCs. This TCR came from a woman in her late teens or twenties in good health and CMV-seronegative. CDR3 in DNA: TGTGCCAGCAGTCCATTCCCGGGACAGGGGGACTATGGCTACACCTTC. Its protein product is CASSPFPGQGDYGYTF.